This TCR beta chain was identified in a study of response to subunit inactivated influenza vaccine. The germline V and J ends were trimmed by 0 bases and 6 bases, with 6 bases remaining between them. Per germline, CDR1 MNHEY and CDR2 SVGEGT. The CDR3 covers 13 residues. From the RT-PCR reads, TCRdb called clonotypes with MiXCR, one entry per CDR3 protein. The sample holds about 540,000 distinct CDR3 sequences; approximately 20% are singletons and the top ten take approximately 3%. This clonotype was found a few times. This sample was also put to use in a study of T cells expressing NK-cell markers. That paper adds: Making the TCR beta cDNA relied on 5'RACE template switching with UMIs. All TCR beta repertoires analysed originated from sorted CD3+CD56+NKG2C+, CD3+CD56+NKG2C- and CD3+CD56-NKG2C+ T cells. The share of CD8+ T cells held by dominant NKG2C+ clonotypes was roughly 1.0-8% in roughly 6 donors. The study did not resolve the HCMV specificity of expanded NKG2C+ T cell clones.

The sample was CD4+ T cells sorted from PBMCs, taken 12 days after vaccination. The chain links TRBV6-2 or TRBV6-3 to TRBJ1-5; D is ambiguous. The receptor was isolated from a man aged 45-65 years who received an inactivated influenza vaccine. The CDR3, as DNA: TGTGCCAGCAGTTACTCGAAATCTCAGCCCCAGCATTTT. It is translated as CASSYSKSQPQHF.